The clone carrying this T cell receptor beta chain was seen just once. The antigen remains undetermined. Germline V lookup: CDR1 SGHAT, CDR2 FQNNGV. CDR3 length equals 14 residues. Between the trimmed V and J ends, which lost 1 base and 4 bases, there was a span of 10 bases. It was CD45RO-negative cells, positively selected for CCR7, that made up naive CD8 cells, with terminally differentiated effector memory CD45RA+ cells excluded. The study drew its donors from healthy HIV-negative adults without recent acute infections or vaccinations. Profiled with immunoSEQ multiplex PCR; TCRdb holds only in-frame clones, not every one. The sample lists roughly 2.1 million clones, roughly 91% seen once, with more than 1.5% in the top ten. This entry is derived from a study of shared clonotypes between healthy human individuals. Study conclusions and caveats: All-four-donor shared clonotypes had higher generation probabilities than non-shared clonotypes did.

The rearrangement joins TRBV11-2 to TRBJ1-2; D might be TRBD1 (6 bases). The source of this sequence is a man younger than 35 in good health. Some clones in this sample may be carry-over from other donors' samples. The source material was naive CD8+ T cells from PBMCs. This CDR3 is CASSLVPGVYGYTF. For the CDR3, the DNA is TGTGCCAGCAGCTTAGTGCCAGGGGTCTATGGCTACACCTTC.